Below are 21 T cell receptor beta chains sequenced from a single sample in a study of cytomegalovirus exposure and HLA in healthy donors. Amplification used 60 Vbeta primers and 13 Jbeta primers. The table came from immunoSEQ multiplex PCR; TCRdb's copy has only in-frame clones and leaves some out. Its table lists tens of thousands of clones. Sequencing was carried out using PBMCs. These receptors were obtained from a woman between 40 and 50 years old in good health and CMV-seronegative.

The CDR3 reads CASSPRTRTSNTEAFF. The CDR3 nucleotides are TGTGCCAGCAGCCCGAGGACACGCACCTCGAACACTGAAGCTTTCTTT. This chain links TRBV9 with TRBJ1-1; maybe TRBD1 (5 bases). CDR1 is SGDLS and CDR2 is YYNGEE in the germline V gene. V was trimmed by 4 bases and J by 1 base, leaving 17 bases between them. The length of the CDR3 is 16 residues.

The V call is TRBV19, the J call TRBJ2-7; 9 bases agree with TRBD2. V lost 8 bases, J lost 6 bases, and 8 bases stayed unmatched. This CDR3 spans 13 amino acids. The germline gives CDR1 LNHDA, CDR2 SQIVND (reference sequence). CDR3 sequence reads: CASRPSGNTEQYF. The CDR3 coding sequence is TGTGCCAGTCGGCCTAGCGGGAATACCGAGCAGTACTTC.

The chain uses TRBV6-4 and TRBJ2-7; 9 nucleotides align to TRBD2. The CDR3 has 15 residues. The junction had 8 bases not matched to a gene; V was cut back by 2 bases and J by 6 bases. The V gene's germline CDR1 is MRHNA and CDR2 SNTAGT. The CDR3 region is CASSDPSGASIEQYF. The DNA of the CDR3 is TGTGCCAGCAGTGACCCTAGCGGGGCGTCGATCGAGCAGTACTTC.

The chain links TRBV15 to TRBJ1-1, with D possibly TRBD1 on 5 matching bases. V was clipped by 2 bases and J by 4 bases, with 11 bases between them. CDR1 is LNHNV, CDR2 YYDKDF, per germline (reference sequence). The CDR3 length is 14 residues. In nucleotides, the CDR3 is TGTGCCACCAGCAGACGAAGGGGAACCACTGAAGCTTTCTTT. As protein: CATSRRRGTTEAFF. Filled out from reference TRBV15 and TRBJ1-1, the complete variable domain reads DAMVIQNPRYQVTQFGKPVTLSCSQTLNHNVMYWYQQKSSQAPKLLFHYYDKDFNNEADTPDNFQSRRPNTSFCFLDIRSPGLGDTAMYLCATSRRRGTTEAFFGQGTRLTVV.

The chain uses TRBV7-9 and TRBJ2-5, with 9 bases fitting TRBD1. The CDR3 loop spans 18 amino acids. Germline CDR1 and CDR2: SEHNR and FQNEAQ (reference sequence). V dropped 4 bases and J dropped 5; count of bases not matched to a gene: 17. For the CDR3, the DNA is TGTGCCAGCAGCTCTCGAACTTTTACCGGGACAGGGATGGAGACCCAGTACTTC. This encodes CASSSRTFTGTGMETQYF.

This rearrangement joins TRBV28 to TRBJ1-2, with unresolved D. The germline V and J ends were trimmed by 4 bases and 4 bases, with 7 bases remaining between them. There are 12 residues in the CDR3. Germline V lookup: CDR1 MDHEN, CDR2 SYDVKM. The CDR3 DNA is TGTGCCAGCAGTTCGTTCAGCTATGGCTACACCTTC. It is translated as CASSSFSYGYTF.

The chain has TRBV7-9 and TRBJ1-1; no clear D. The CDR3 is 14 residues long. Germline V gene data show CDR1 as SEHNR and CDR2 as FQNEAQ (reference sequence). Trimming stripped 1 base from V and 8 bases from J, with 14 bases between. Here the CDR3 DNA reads TGTGCCAGCAGCTTAGTCCCCGAGGGATGGGAAGCTTTCTTT. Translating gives CASSLVPEGWEAFF.

The chain's CDR3 is CASSDLYGYTF. For the CDR3, the DNA is TGTGCCAGCAGTGACCTCTATGGCTACACCTTC. The chain carries TRBV6-1 and TRBJ1-2, with D unresolved. This CDR3 is 11 amino acids long. Per germline, CDR1 MNHNS and CDR2 SASEGT. Trimming took 3 bases from V and 4 from J, leaving 3 bases between them.

As DNA, the CDR3 is TGTGCCAGCTCACCACGAGAAGGGAGGGCTGAAGCTTTCTTT. Protein sequence: CASSPREGRAEAFF. This chain joins TRBV18 and TRBJ1-1; no clear D. Germline CDR1 KGHSH, CDR2 LQKENI. The V gene lost 1 base and the J gene lost 6 bases, with 12 bases spanning the gap. The CDR3 loop spans 14 amino acids.

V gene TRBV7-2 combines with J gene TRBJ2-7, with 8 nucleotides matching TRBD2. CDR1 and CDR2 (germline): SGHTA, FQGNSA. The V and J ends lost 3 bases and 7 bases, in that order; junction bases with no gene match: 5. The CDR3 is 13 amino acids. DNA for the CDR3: TGTGCCAGCAGCTTGGGCGGGAGGCGTGAGCAGTACTTC. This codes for CASSLGGRREQYF.

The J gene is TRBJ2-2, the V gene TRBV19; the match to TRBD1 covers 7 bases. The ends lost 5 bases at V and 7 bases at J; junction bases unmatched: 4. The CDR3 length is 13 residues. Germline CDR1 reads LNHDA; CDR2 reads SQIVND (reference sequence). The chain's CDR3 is CASSAGGIGELFF. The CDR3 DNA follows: TGTGCCAGTAGTGCAGGGGGTATCGGGGAGCTGTTTTTT.

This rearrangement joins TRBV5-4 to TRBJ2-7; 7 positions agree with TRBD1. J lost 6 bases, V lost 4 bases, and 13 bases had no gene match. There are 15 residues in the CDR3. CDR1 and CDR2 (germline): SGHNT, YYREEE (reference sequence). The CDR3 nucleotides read TGTGCCAGCAGCACCAAGGGGGCTACTCTGACCGAGCAGTACTTC. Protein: CASSTKGATLTEQYF. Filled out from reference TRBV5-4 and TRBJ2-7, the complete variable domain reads ETGVTQSPTHLIKTRGQQVTLRCSSQSGHNTVSWYQQALGQGPQFIFQYYREEENGRGNFPPRFSGLQFPNYSSELNVNALELDDSALYLCASSTKGATLTEQYFGPGTRLTVT.

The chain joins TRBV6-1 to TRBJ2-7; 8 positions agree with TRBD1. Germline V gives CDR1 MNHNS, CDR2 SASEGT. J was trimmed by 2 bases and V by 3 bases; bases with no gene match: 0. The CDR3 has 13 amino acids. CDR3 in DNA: TGTGCCAGCAGTGAGACAGGGGCCTACGAGCAGTACTTC. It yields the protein CASSETGAYEQYF.

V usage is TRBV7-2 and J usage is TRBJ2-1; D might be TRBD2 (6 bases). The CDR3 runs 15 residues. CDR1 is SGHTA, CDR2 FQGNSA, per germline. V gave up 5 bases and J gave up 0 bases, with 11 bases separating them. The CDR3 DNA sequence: TGTGCCAGCAGCCCTGGAGGGAGCTCCTACAATGAGCAGTTCTTC. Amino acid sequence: CASSPGGSSYNEQFF.

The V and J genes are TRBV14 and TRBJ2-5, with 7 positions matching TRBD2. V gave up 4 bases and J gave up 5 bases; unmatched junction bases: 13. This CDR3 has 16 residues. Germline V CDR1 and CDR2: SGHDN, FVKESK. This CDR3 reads CASSRRRSGKGETQYF. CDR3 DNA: TGTGCCAGCAGCCGGAGAAGGAGCGGGAAGGGGGAGACCCAGTACTTC.

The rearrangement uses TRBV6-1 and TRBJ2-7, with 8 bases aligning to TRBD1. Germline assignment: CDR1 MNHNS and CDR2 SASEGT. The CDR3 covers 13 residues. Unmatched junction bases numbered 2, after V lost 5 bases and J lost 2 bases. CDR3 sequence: CASSPGGTYEQYF. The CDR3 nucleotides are TGTGCCAGCAGTCCAGGGGGCACCTACGAGCAGTACTTC.

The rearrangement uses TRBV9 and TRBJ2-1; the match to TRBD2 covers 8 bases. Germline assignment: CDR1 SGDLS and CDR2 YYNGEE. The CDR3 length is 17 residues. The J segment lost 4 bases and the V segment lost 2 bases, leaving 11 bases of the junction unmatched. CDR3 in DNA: TGTGCCAGCAGCGTTACCCGGGGGGCTAGCGGGTACAATGAGCAGTTCTTC. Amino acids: CASSVTRGASGYNEQFF.

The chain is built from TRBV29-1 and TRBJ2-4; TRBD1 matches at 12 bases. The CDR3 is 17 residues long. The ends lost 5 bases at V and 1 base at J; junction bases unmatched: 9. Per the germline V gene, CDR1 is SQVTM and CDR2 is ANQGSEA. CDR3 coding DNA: TGCAGCGTTTTAGGGGACAGGGGGCCGGGGGCCAAAAACATTCAGTACTTC. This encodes CSVLGDRGPGAKNIQYF.

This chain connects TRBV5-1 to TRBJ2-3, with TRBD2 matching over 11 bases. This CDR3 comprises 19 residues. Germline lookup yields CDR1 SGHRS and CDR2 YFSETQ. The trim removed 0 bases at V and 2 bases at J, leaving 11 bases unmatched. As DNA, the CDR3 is TGCGCCAGCAGCTTGGCGGCGACTAGCGGGATTGGGTACACAGATACGCAGTATTTT. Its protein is CASSLAATSGIGYTDTQYF.

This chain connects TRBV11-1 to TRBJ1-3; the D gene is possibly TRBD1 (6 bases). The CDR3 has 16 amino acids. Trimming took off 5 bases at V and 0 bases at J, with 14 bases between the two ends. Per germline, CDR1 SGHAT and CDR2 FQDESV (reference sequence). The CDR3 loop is CASSQGHTSSGNTIYF. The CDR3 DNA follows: TGTGCCAGCAGCCAGGGACATACGAGCTCTGGAAACACCATATATTTT.

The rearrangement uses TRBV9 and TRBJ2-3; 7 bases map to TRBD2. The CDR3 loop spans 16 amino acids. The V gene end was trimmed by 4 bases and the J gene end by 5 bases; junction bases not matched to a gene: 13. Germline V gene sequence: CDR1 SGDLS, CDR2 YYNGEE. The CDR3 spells CASSLAARGRGDTQYF. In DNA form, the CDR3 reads TGTGCCAGCAGCCTTGCTGCGAGAGGGAGGGGAGATACGCAGTATTTT.